This T cell receptor (beta chain) stems from a study of Graves' ophthalmopathy and Graves' hyperthyroidism. Broader study findings: Both a roughly 66% sensitivity and an approximately 77% specificity characterized the model's predictions of ophthalmopathy progression. Most thyroid clonotypes with frequency above 0.001 were detected in blood too.

V lost 7 bases and J lost 5; bases outside the gene matches: 4. Germline CDR1 reads MGHRA; CDR2 reads YSYEKL. The CDR3 is made up of 13 amino acids. This clonotype was observed at least ten times. No antigen is known for it. For repertoire sequencing, the TCR beta CDR3 regions were amplified from RNA transcripts. Second-round multiplex PCR came after a first-round RT-PCR that employed HTBI primers. TCRdb processed the multiplex PCR reads anew with MiXCR; each CDR3 protein has one entry. The sample holds a few hundred thousand distinct CDR3 sequences, approximately 15% seen once. The V gene is TRBV4-1, the J gene TRBJ2-2, with TRBD1 identical over 7 bases. The material sequenced was peripheral blood. The sequence came from a woman aged 18-30 years with stable Graves' hyperthyroidism. In DNA, the CDR3 is TGCGCCAGCATGGGACAGCAAACCGGGGAGCTGTTTTTT. Translation gives CASMGQQTGELFF.